The present TCR beta chain was sequenced within a study of spatial heterogeneity in lung cancer. Broader study findings: Within tumors, counts of expanded alpha and beta TCRs tracked tumor mutation counts.

The time point is: sample taken at primary tumor resection. TCRdb reprocessed the 5' RACE reads via MiXCR and lists one record per CDR3 protein. The sample records about 11,000 distinct CDR3 sequences, 5.2% being singletons. The CDR3 has 13 amino acids. V lost 2 bases, J lost 5 bases, and 7 bases lay in between. Germline CDR1 is SGHTA and CDR2 is FQGNSA. This clonotype was detected many times. What it recognizes is unknown. Since the library was made to target alpha chains, this beta chain is a stray read and its abundance is not meaningful. This chain joins TRBV7-2 and TRBJ1-5; perhaps TRBD1 as D (5 bases). The sequences come from lung tumor tissue, collected at surgery. The clonotype originates from a male donor with early-stage non-small cell lung cancer. The CDR3 protein is CASSLSRDQPQHF. As DNA, the CDR3 is TGTGCCAGCAGCTTAAGCAGGGATCAGCCCCAGCATTTT. Filled out from reference TRBV7-2 and TRBJ1-5, the complete variable domain reads GAGVSQSPSNKVTEKGKDVELRCDPISGHTALYWYRQSLGQGLEFLIYFQGNSAPDKSGLPSDRFSAERTGGSVSTLTIQRTQQEDSAVYLCASSLSRDQPQHFGDGTRLSIL.